Given below is one TCR beta chain in context. Its antigen is not identified. Other DNA sequences within the sample encode an identical CDR3. Described time point: week 5, during vaccination. Vaccine doses each comprised 300 ug of mutant IDH1 20-mer peptide, with topical imiquimod. This CDR3 comprises 12 residues. Trimming left V 3 bases short and J 4 bases short, with 6 bases between. The germline CDR1 and CDR2 sequences are MGHDK and SYGVNS. The data derive from a study of a mutant IDH1 vaccine in newly diagnosed glioma. Study details: A roughly 62% male, 37.5% female split and a mean age of around 41 years characterized treated patients. Receipt of radiotherapy, temozolomide, or both preceded the study, and most received both. Study outcomes and limitations: Across multiple MHC alleles, over 90% of patients had vaccine-induced responses.

Assay used: immunoSEQ multiplex PCR; TCRdb lists only in-frame clones, some missing. The top ten clones hold about 0.6% of a sample with about 75,000 clones, more than 85% of them seen once. The TCR was taken from a woman aged 50 to 65 with glioma. Here the sequenced sample was PBMCs, taken from a glioma patient whose treatment included an IDH1 peptide vaccine. The chain combines TRBV25-1 with TRBJ1-2; weak D call: TRBD1 (6 bases). The CDR3, as DNA: TGTGCCAGCAGTGACAGGGGCTATGGCTACACCTTC. Amino acids: CASSDRGYGYTF.